What follows are 23 T cell receptor beta chains derived from one specimen sequenced in a study of blood T cell repertoires in COVID-19. Clones were sequenced by immunoSEQ multiplex PCR, and TCRdb holds only the in-frame ones, with some missing. The sample includes 200,000 to 300,000 clones, just under 90% of them seen just once. Sequenced material: peripheral blood. Receptors originate from a woman aged 40 to 50 with acute or convalescent COVID-19.

V is TRBV6-1 and J is TRBJ2-7, with D unresolved. This CDR3 has 13 amino acids. Trimming removed 2 bases from V and 0 bases from J, with 5 bases in between. Germline assignment: CDR1 MNHNS and CDR2 SASEGT. Here the CDR3 reads CASSEKLSYEQYV. CDR3 nucleotide sequence: TGTGCCAGCAGTGAAAAGCTCTCCTACGAGCAGTACGTC.

V usage is TRBV19 and J usage is TRBJ2-5; D might be TRBD1 (5 bases). Deletions cut 8 bases from V and 2 bases from J, with 15 bases between. CDR1 and CDR2 from the germline V gene are LNHDA and SQIVND (reference sequence). CDR3 length: 14 residues. The CDR3 region has the DNA TGTGCCAGTGCCGACAGCTACACTCAAGAGACCCAGTACTTC. As protein: CASADSYTQETQYF. Using reference TRBV19 and TRBJ2-5 for the parts outside the CDR3, the full variable domain is DGGITQSPKYLFRKEGQNVTLSCEQNLNHDAMYWYRQDPGQGLRLIYYSQIVNDFQKGDIAEGYSVSREKKESFPLTVTSAQKNPTAFYLCASADSYTQETQYFGPGTRLLVL.

This CDR3 is CASRTGRYEKLFF. The CDR3 DNA follows: TGTGCCAGCAGGACAGGGAGATATGAAAAACTGTTTTTT. The chain employs TRBV2 and TRBJ1-4, with 7 bases lining up with TRBD1. This CDR3 has 13 amino acids. Germline CDR1 reads SNHLY; CDR2 reads FYNNEI. V dropped 6 bases and J dropped 6; count of bases not matched to a gene: 4.

J is TRBJ1-2 and V is TRBV7-9; D ambiguous. Trimming left V 0 bases short and J 0 bases short, with 11 bases between. The CDR3 runs 16 residues. In germline, CDR1 is SEHNR, CDR2 FQNEAQ (reference sequence). CDR3 in amino acids: CASSLARYSPNYGYTF. The DNA of the CDR3 is TGTGCCAGCAGCTTAGCGCGATACAGCCCTAACTATGGCTACACCTTC.

This clone was found once. Written as DNA, the CDR3 is TGTGCCAGCTCACCACCGGGGGGGACAGGGTACAATGAGCAGTTCTTC. It yields the protein CASSPPGGTGYNEQFF. This chain uses TRBV18 with TRBJ2-1; 9 nucleotides match TRBD1. Losses at the gene ends were 0 bases for V and 4 bases for J; bases not matched to a gene: 4. Germline V CDR1 and CDR2: KGHSH, LQKENI. The length of the CDR3 is 16 residues.

The V and J genes are TRBV4-1 and TRBJ1-1; D unresolved. This CDR3 comprises 16 residues. Trimming left V 0 bases short and J 5 bases short, with 16 bases between. Germline-derived CDR1 and CDR2 are MGHRA and YSYEKL. The CDR3 reads CASSQEASMGRTEAFF. The CDR3 DNA is TGCGCCAGCAGCCAAGAGGCGTCGATGGGGAGGACTGAAGCTTTCTTT.

The J gene is TRBJ1-6, the V gene TRBV5-6; the match to TRBD1 covers 10 bases. The CDR3 length is 14 residues. Germline V gene lookup returns CDR1 SGHDT and CDR2 YYEEEE. With V trimmed by 4 bases and J by 8 bases, 3 bases remained unmatched. CDR3 sequence: CASSQGQGYSPLHF. For the CDR3, the DNA is TGTGCCAGCAGCCAGGGACAGGGGTATTCACCCCTCCACTTT.

The rearrangement uses TRBV9 and TRBJ2-1; a weak D match, TRBD2 (6 bases). V lost 0 bases and J lost 4, with 11 bases in between. Germline assignment: CDR1 SGDLS and CDR2 YYNGEE. This CDR3 spans 15 amino acids. CDR3 residues: CASSVAGVDYNEQFF. The CDR3 DNA reads as TGTGCCAGCAGCGTAGCGGGGGTCGATTACAATGAGCAGTTCTTC.

This clone was recorded a few times. The chain carries TRBV11-3 and TRBJ2-7, with a possible D match to TRBD1 (6 bases). Germline assignment: CDR1 SGHNT and CDR2 YENEEA. V was shortened by 5 bases and J by 2 bases, with 16 bases between the two germline ends. The CDR3 is 15 amino acids. The CDR3, as DNA: TGTGCCAGCAGCCTCCAAGGTACAGGGACCTACGAGCAGTACGTC. Translation gives CASSLQGTGTYEQYV.

J is TRBJ1-3 and V is TRBV30; TRBD1 matches at 9 bases. The CDR3 length is 15 residues. Germline trimming cut 5 bases from V and 4 bases from J; bases unmatched to any gene: 9. The germline V gene encodes CDR1 GTSNPN and CDR2 SVGIG (reference sequence). The CDR3 nucleotides are TGTGCCTGGTCACGGACCGGGACAGGGGGAAACACCATATATTTT. This gives the protein CAWSRTGTGGNTIYF.

As DNA, the CDR3 is TGTGCCAGCAAAACCCCTGGGGGGGGTACGCAGTATTTT. This encodes CASKTPGGGTQYF. V gene TRBV6-5 combines with J gene TRBJ2-3, with 7 nucleotides matching TRBD2. In germline, CDR1 is MNHEY, CDR2 SVGAGI. V shed 7 bases and J 8 bases; nucleotides not matched to a gene: 9. This CDR3 region has 13 residues.

For this clone: The identical CDR3 is also encoded by other nucleotide sequences in the sample. DNA for the CDR3: TGTGCCAGCAGTGTGGCTCGCTCCTACGAGCAGTACGTC. Its protein is CASSVARSYEQYV. The J gene is TRBJ2-7, the V gene TRBV2, with D unresolved. Trimming stripped 4 bases from V and 0 bases from J, with 7 bases between. This CDR3 spans 13 amino acids. Per germline, CDR1 SNHLY and CDR2 FYNNEI.

J is TRBJ2-1 and V is TRBV5-1; D is uncertain. CDR1 and CDR2 (germline): SGHRS, YFSETQ. The V and J ends lost 4 bases and 3 bases respectively, with 17 bases between them. The CDR3 runs 16 residues. Here the CDR3 reads CASSVPSLANYNEQFF. The CDR3 DNA reads TGCGCCAGCAGCGTTCCATCCCTGGCCAACTACAATGAGCAGTTCTTC.

This clone came up once. The chain links TRBV9 to TRBJ2-5; possibly TRBD1 for D (6 bases). The CDR3 loop spans 15 amino acids. The V gene's germline CDR1 is SGDLS and CDR2 YYNGEE. Trimming stripped 4 bases from V and 1 base from J, with 14 bases between. The CDR3 region is CASSPEGDLQETQYF. Written as DNA, the CDR3 is TGTGCCAGCAGCCCTGAGGGGGACCTCCAAGAGACCCAGTACTTC.

The rearrangement uses TRBV9 and TRBJ1-3; D unclear. The length of the CDR3 is 14 residues. The ends were cut back, 0 bases at V and 0 bases at J, with 4 bases in the middle. The germline CDR1 and CDR2 sequences are SGDLS and YYNGEE. The CDR3 reads CASSVDGSGNTIYF. The CDR3 DNA reads as TGTGCCAGCAGCGTAGACGGCTCTGGAAACACCATATATTTT.

The genes are TRBV3-1 (or the pseudogene TRBV3-2) and TRBJ1-2; no clear D gene. The CDR3 is 13 residues long. Germline loops: CDR1 LGHDT, CDR2 YNNKEL (reference sequence). Trimming shortened V by 3 bases and J by 7 bases, and 12 bases separated the two germline ends. CDR3 loop: CASSQFPEGGYTF. CDR3 bases: TGTGCCAGCAGCCAGTTCCCCGAGGGTGGCTACACCTTC.

The chain's CDR3 is CASSSLAGGFNEQFF. DNA of the CDR3: TGTGCCAGCAGCTCTCTAGCGGGGGGCTTCAATGAGCAGTTCTTC. The chain is built from TRBV7-7 and TRBJ2-1; 11 nucleotides match TRBD2. Germline values: CDR1 SSHAT, CDR2 FNYEAQ (reference sequence). V was pared by 4 bases and J by 6 bases, with 5 bases of the junction left unmatched. The CDR3 runs to 15 residues.

The chain links TRBV5-4 to TRBJ2-1; 8 bases match TRBD1. Germline values: CDR1 SGHNT, CDR2 YYREEE (reference sequence). The junction had 8 bases not matched to a gene; V was cut back by 5 bases and J by 1 base. This CDR3 spans 16 amino acids. The CDR3 is CASSRAGQGSYNEQFF. The CDR3 DNA follows: TGTGCCAGCAGTCGGGCAGGACAGGGTTCCTACAATGAGCAGTTCTTC. Using reference TRBV5-4 and TRBJ2-1 for the parts outside the CDR3, the full variable domain is ETGVTQSPTHLIKTRGQQVTLRCSSQSGHNTVSWYQQALGQGPQFIFQYYREEENGRGNFPPRFSGLQFPNYSSELNVNALELDDSALYLCASSRAGQGSYNEQFFGPGTRLTVL.

This chain connects TRBV21-1 to TRBJ2-7; the table's D call, TRBD2, was not checked against the DNA. TRBV21-1 is a listed pseudogene. This CDR3 is built from 15 residues. The CDR3 nucleotides read TGTGCCAGGTCCCATTCCCGCCGGGGCTCCTACGAGCAGTACGTC. It translates to CARSHSRRGSYEQYV.

This chain joins TRBV19 and TRBJ2-3; 13 bases align to TRBD2. The J segment lost 8 bases and the V segment lost 5 bases, leaving 7 bases of the junction unmatched. The germline V gene has CDR1 LNHDA and CDR2 SQIVND (reference sequence). The length of the CDR3 is 15 residues. The DNA of the CDR3 is TGTGCCAGTAGTGTACTAGCGGGGGGGATCGGTACGCAGTATTTT. Amino acids: CASSVLAGGIGTQYF.

The chain joins TRBV5-5 to TRBJ1-5, with a possible D match to TRBD1 (5 bases). The CDR3 consists of 13 residues. The V gene's germline CDR1 is SGHKS and CDR2 YYEKEE (reference sequence). Trimming left V 6 bases short and J 7 bases short, with 14 bases between. The DNA of the CDR3 is TGTGCCAGCACCCCCCAGGGTGACCAGCCCCAGCATTTT. Its translation: CASTPQGDQPQHF.

The chain joins TRBV6-2 or TRBV6-3 to TRBJ1-5; tentative D call: TRBD1 (6 bases). Germline V gene lookup returns CDR1 MNHEY and CDR2 SVGEGT. V was shortened by 6 bases and J by 1 base, with 16 bases between the two germline ends. The CDR3 is 16 residues long. The CDR3 sequence: CASSTLRGGSNQPQHF. The CDR3 nucleotides are TGTGCCAGCAGCACACTAAGGGGGGGGAGCAATCAGCCCCAGCATTTT.

J is TRBJ1-1 and V is TRBV5-1, with a tentative D call TRBD1 (6 bases). Germline assignment: CDR1 SGHRS and CDR2 YFSETQ. V lost 3 bases, J lost 4 bases, and 22 bases lay in between. This CDR3 comprises 17 residues. CDR3 loop: CASSYGRATGRGTEAFF. The CDR3 region has the DNA TGCGCCAGCAGCTATGGCAGGGCGACAGGAAGAGGCACTGAAGCTTTCTTT.